The 7 T cell receptor beta chains listed next were all sequenced from one sample in a study of CD8+CD57+ T cells in acquired aplastic anemia. Sequencing was done on patients that had shown CD8+CD57+ cell expansion by flow cytometry. Both TCR beta VDJ combination and CDR3 sequence profiling were carried out. Genomic DNA was the template for this profiling. Each CDR3 protein is one row after TCRdb ran MiXCR on the reads. Of 150,000 or so distinct CDR3 sequences in the sample, approximately 51% were seen once. The specimen was sorted CD4+, CD8+, or CD8+CD57+ T cells (not recorded which) from PBMCs. The receptors were sampled from a human donor with aplastic anemia.

The sample holds a few counts of this clonotype. The chain combines TRBV2 with TRBJ1-6, with 7 positions matching TRBD1. CDR3 length: 15 amino acids. With V trimmed by 6 bases and J by 8 bases, 10 bases remained unmatched. The germline V gene encodes CDR1 SNHLY and CDR2 FYNNEI. The CDR3 loop is CASRTGTARHSPLHF. The CDR3 bases are TGTGCCAGCAGGACCGGGACAGCAAGGCATTCACCCCTCCACTTT.

This rearrangement joins TRBV10-3 to TRBJ2-6; TRBD1 agrees at 9 bases. J was trimmed by 4 bases and V by 7 bases; bases with no gene match: 5. The CDR3 extends over 15 amino acids. In germline, CDR1 is ENHRY, CDR2 SYGVKD. The CDR3 DNA is TGTGCCATCAAAGGGGACAGGGTCGGGGCCAACGTCCTGACTTTC. This translates into CAIKGDRVGANVLTF.

This clonotype occurred a few times. The rearrangement links TRBV6-1 to TRBJ1-4; 8 bases match TRBD1. Trimming took 6 bases from V and 8 from J; bases not matched to a gene: 8. The CDR3 is made up of 14 amino acids. Germline V gives CDR1 MNHNS, CDR2 SASEGT. CDR3 amino acids: CASRKWTGNEKLFF. CDR3 nucleotide sequence: TGTGCCAGCAGGAAATGGACAGGGAACGAAAAACTGTTTTTT.

This clonotype occurred many times. This rearrangement joins TRBV4-1 to TRBJ1-2, with TRBD1 as a possible D gene (5 bases). The CDR3 is 15 amino acids. Germline V lookup: CDR1 MGHRA, CDR2 YSYEKL. V lost 0 bases and J lost 4, with 12 bases in between. The CDR3 here is CASSQESDKFYGYTF. The CDR3 nucleotides read TGCGCCAGCAGCCAAGAGTCGGACAAGTTCTATGGCTACACCTTC.

The chain carries TRBV7-8 and TRBJ2-5; the D call may be TRBD1 or TRBD2 (5 bases each). The germline V gene has CDR1 SGHVS and CDR2 FQNEAQ. The CDR3 loop spans 13 amino acids. Trimming took 5 bases from V and 3 from J, leaving 10 bases between them. The CDR3 DNA reads as TGTGCCAGCAGCAGGGACGCGGAAGAGACCCAGTACTTC. As protein: CASSRDAEETQYF.

Details on this clonotype: One end of the junction varies from germline; a read error may be responsible. The rearrangement links TRBV10-3 to TRBJ1-6, with D maybe TRBD1 (5 bases). The CDR3 consists of 13 residues. Germline-derived CDR1 and CDR2 are ENHRY and SYGVKD. This CDR3 reads CASSGGDRVFLHF. CDR3 in DNA: TGTGCCAGCAGTGGGGGGGACCGCGTGTTCCTCCACTTT.

This clonotype came up a few times. This chain uses TRBV19 with TRBJ1-6; TRBD1 matches 8 bases. This CDR3 is built from 14 residues. The V segment lost 7 bases and the J segment 7 bases; nucleotides outside the gene matches: 6. Germline CDR1 is LNHDA and CDR2 is SQIVND (reference sequence). In DNA, the CDR3 is TGTGCCAGTAACTTAGGACAGGGAAATTCACCCCTCCACTTT. Protein product: CASNLGQGNSPLHF.